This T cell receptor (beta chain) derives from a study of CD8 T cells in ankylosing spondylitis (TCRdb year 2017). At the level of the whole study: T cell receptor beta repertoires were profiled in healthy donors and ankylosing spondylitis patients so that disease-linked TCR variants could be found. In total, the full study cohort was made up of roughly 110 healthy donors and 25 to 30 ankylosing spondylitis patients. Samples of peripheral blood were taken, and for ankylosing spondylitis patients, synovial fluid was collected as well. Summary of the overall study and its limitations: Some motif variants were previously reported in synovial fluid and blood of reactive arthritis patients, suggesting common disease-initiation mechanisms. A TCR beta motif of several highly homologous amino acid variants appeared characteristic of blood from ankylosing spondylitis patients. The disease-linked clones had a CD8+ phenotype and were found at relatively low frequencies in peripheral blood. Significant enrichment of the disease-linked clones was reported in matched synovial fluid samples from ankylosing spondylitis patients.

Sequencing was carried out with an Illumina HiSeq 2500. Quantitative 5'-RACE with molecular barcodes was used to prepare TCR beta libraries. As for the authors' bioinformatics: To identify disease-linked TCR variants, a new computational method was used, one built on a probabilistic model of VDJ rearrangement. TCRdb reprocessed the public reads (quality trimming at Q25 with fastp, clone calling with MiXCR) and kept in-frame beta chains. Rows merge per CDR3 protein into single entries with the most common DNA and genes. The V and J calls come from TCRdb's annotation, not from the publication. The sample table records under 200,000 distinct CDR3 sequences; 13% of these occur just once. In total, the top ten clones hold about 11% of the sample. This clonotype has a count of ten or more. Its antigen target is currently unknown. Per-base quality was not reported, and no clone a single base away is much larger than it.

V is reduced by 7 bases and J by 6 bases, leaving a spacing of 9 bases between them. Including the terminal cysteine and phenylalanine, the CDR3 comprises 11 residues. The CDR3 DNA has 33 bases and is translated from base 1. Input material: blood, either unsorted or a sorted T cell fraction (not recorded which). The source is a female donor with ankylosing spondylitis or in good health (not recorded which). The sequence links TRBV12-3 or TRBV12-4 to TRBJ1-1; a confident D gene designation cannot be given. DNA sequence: TGTGCCAGCACCTACGGCCCTGAAGCTTTCTTT. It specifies CASTYGPEAFF.